The 16 T cell receptor beta chains reported below all come from one sample, sequenced in a study of Graves' ophthalmopathy and Graves' hyperthyroidism. The authors amplified TCR beta CDR3 regions, and they did so from RNA transcripts for repertoire sequencing. HTBI primers served in a first-round RT-PCR, which a second-round multiplex PCR followed. TCRdb redid the calling of the multiplex PCR reads with MiXCR, one entry per CDR3 protein. The sample yields fewer than 350,000 distinct CDR3 sequences, about a sixth seen once. Sequences were obtained from peripheral blood. Receptors were obtained from an adult man with Graves' ophthalmopathy.

This clonotype showed up many times. The chain recombines TRBV6-5 with TRBJ1-1; D ambiguous. The ends were cut back, 7 bases at V and 1 base at J, with 7 bases in the middle. Germline assignment: CDR1 MNHEY and CDR2 SVGAGI. The CDR3 spans 12 residues. The CDR3 loop reads CASNTANTEAFF. As DNA, the CDR3 is TGTGCCAGCAATACAGCGAACACTGAAGCTTTCTTT.

Many counts were recorded for this clonotype. This chain connects TRBV7-9 to TRBJ2-1; D remains ambiguous. CDR1 and CDR2 from the germline V gene are SEHNR and FQNEAQ (reference sequence). The CDR3 covers 12 residues. Trimming took 1 base from V and 6 from J, leaving 4 bases between them. This CDR3 is CASSLEFNEQFF. CDR3 in DNA: TGTGCCAGCAGCTTAGAATTCAATGAGCAGTTCTTC.

Many counts were recorded for this clonotype. The V call is TRBV27, the J call TRBJ1-1; unclear D gene. The germline V and J ends were trimmed by 4 bases and 3 bases, with 12 bases remaining between them. The CDR3 extends over 14 amino acids. The germline CDR1 and CDR2 sequences are MNHEY and SMNVEV (reference sequence). The CDR3 region has the DNA TGTGCCAGCAGTTACGGACGGGGAGACACTGAAGCTTTCTTT. Protein sequence: CASSYGRGDTEAFF.

The chain couples TRBV12-3 or TRBV12-4 to TRBJ2-7; D is ambiguous. Judging by the DNA end, TRBJ2-1 fits better; the J call may be wrong. The CDR3 runs 14 residues. The CDR3 loop reads CASSPPSSSYEQFF. Written as DNA, the CDR3 is TGTGCCAGCAGCCCACCGAGCAGCTCCTACGAGCAGTTCTTC.

In its sample, this clonotype was seen many times. V gene TRBV6-5 combines with J gene TRBJ1-1, with 10 bases identical to TRBD1. Germline V CDR1 and CDR2: MNHEY, SVGAGI. The CDR3 loop spans 15 amino acids. The trim removed 4 bases at V and 1 base at J, leaving 3 bases unmatched. The CDR3 loop reads CASSSWTGGNTEAFF. DNA of the CDR3: TGTGCCAGCAGTTCTTGGACAGGGGGGAACACTGAAGCTTTCTTT.

In this sample, this clonotype turned up many times. The chain employs TRBV10-3 and TRBJ2-5; D might be TRBD1 (6 bases). CDR1 and CDR2 (germline): ENHRY, SYGVKD. CDR3 size: 15 residues. V gave up 10 bases and J gave up 4 bases, with 22 bases separating them. CDR3 in amino acids: CATAQTGPTGETQYF. The CDR3 region has the DNA TGTGCCACCGCGCAGACAGGACCTACGGGAGAGACCCAGTACTTC.

This clonotype was recorded many times. The gene calls are TRBV7-8 and TRBJ2-7; the match to TRBD2 covers 11 bases. Trimming cost V 3 bases and J 0 bases; bases outside gene matches: 4. CDR1 and CDR2 (germline): SGHVS, FQNEAQ. CDR3 length: 16 amino acids. The CDR3 nucleotides read TGTGCCAGCAGCTTTACTAGCGGGGGTTCCTCCTACGAGCAGTACTTC. Its protein product is CASSFTSGGSSYEQYF.

This clonotype was counted at least ten times. CDR3 loop: CAIGRSSYEQYF. CDR3 sequence (DNA): TGTGCCATCGGCAGAAGCTCCTACGAGCAGTACTTC. J is TRBJ2-7 and V is TRBV10-3, with no clear D. This CDR3 has 12 residues. Trimming pared 8 bases from V and 0 bases from J, leaving 8 bases between. CDR1 ENHRY and CDR2 SYGVKD come from the germline V gene.

The chain combines TRBV7-2 with TRBJ2-5; 12 bases agree with TRBD1. This CDR3 has 15 amino acids. Germline loops: CDR1 SGHTA, CDR2 FQGNSA. V lost 5 bases to trimming and J lost 5 bases; unmatched junction nucleotides: 6. The CDR3 bases are TGTGCCAGCAGCCCTGCGGGACAGGGGGCCGAGACCCAGTACTTC. Translating gives CASSPAGQGAETQYF.

This clonotype was picked up a small number of times. The CDR3 bases are TGTGCCAGCAGTTACTCGACAAGGGTCGACTATGGCTACACCTTC. Its protein product is CASSYSTRVDYGYTF. The rearrangement links TRBV6-5 to TRBJ1-2; D is unclear. The CDR3 is made up of 15 amino acids. V lost 0 bases and J lost 3, with 11 bases in between. Germline loops: CDR1 MNHEY, CDR2 SVGAGI.

The sample holds many counts of this clonotype. The rearrangement links TRBV6-2 or TRBV6-3 to TRBJ2-7; TRBD2 might be the D (6 bases). V lost 5 bases and J lost 2, with 7 bases in between. Germline V CDR1 and CDR2: MNHEY, SVGEGT. This CDR3 has 12 amino acids. The DNA of the CDR3 is TGTGCCAGCAGTGGGAGGACCTACGAGCAGTACTTC. It specifies CASSGRTYEQYF.

This clonotype has a count of ten or more. The chain has TRBV12-3 or TRBV12-4 and TRBJ2-7; D ambiguous. The CDR3 has 13 residues. V dropped 5 bases and J dropped 1 base, with 9 bases sitting between them. The CDR3 coding sequence is TGTGCCAGCAGTCTTGGCCCATCCTACGAGCAGTACTTC. Its translation: CASSLGPSYEQYF.

The chain combines TRBV27 with TRBJ2-2; no firm D call. This CDR3 has 15 amino acids. V lost 2 bases and J 2 bases, leaving 9 bases between the germline ends. CDR1 and CDR2 from the germline V gene are MNHEY and SMNVEV (reference sequence). CDR3 nucleotide sequence: TGTGCCAGCAGTTTAATGCGGATAAACACCGGGGAGCTGTTTTTT. Amino acid sequence: CASSLMRINTGELFF.

This chain connects TRBV12-3 or TRBV12-4 to TRBJ2-7; TRBD1 matches at 10 bases. The CDR3 is 16 amino acids. V gave up 6 bases and J gave up 5 bases; unmatched junction bases: 13. CDR3 loop: CASSLMTGGAGHEQYF. Written as DNA, the CDR3 is TGTGCCAGCAGCCTTATGACAGGGGGCGCTGGACACGAGCAGTACTTC.

This chain uses TRBV7-3 with TRBJ2-7; 10 bases are a match to TRBD2. Germline trimming cut 6 bases from V and 3 bases from J; bases unmatched to any gene: 5. From germline, CDR1 is SGHTA and CDR2 FQGTGA. This CDR3 contains 14 residues. The DNA for the CDR3 is TGTGCCAGCAGGCCTAGCGGGAGAAACTACGAGCAGTACTTC. It yields the protein CASRPSGRNYEQYF.

This clonotype came up many times. The rearrangement joins TRBV11-2 to TRBJ1-6; D uncertain. CDR1 and CDR2 (germline): SGHAT, FQNNGV. Trimming pared 2 bases from V and 11 bases from J, leaving 22 bases between. The length of the CDR3 is 17 residues. The CDR3 reads CASSLTSGGVYPPPLHF. DNA for the CDR3: TGTGCCAGCAGCTTAACTTCTGGTGGGGTGTACCCTCCACCCCTCCACTTT.